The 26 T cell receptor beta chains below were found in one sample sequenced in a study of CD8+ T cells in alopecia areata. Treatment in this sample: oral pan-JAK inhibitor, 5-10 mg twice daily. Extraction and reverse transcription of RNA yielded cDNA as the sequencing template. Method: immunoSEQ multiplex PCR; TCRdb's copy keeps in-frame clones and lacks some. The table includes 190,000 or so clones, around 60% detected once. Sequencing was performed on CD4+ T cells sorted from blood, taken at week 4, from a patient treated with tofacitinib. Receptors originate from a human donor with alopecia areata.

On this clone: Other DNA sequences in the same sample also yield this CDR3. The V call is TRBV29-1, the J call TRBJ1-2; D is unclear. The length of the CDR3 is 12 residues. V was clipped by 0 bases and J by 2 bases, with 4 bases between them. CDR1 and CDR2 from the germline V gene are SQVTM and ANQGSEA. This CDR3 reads CSVEDVNYGYTF. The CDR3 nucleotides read TGCAGCGTTGAAGACGTCAACTATGGCTACACCTTC.

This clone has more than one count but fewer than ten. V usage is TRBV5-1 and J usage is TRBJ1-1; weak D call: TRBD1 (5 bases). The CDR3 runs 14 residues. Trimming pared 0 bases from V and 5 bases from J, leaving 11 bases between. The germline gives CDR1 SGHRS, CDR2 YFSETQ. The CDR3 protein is CASSLGGGSTEAFF. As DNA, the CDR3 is TGCGCCAGCAGCTTGGGTGGGGGGAGTACTGAAGCTTTCTTT.

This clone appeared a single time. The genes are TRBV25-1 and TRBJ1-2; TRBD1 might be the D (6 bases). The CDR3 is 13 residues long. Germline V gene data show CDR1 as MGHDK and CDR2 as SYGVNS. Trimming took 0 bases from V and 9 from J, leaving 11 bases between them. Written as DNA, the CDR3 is TGTGCCAGCAGTGAATATGGGGGCCTTAGCTACACCTTC. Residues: CASSEYGGLSYTF.

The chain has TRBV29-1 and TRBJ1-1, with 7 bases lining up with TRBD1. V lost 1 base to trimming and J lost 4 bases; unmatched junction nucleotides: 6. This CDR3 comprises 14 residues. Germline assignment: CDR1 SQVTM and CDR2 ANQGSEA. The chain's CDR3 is CSVEGQGGTTEAFF. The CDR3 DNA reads TGCAGCGTTGAAGGGCAGGGGGGTACCACTGAAGCTTTCTTT.

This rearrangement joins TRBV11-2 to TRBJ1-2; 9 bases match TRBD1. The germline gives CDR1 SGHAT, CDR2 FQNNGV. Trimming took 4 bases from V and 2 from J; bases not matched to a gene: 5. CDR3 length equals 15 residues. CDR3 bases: TGTGCCAGCAGCTCATCCGGGACAGGGAACTATGGCTACACCTTC. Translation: CASSSSGTGNYGYTF.

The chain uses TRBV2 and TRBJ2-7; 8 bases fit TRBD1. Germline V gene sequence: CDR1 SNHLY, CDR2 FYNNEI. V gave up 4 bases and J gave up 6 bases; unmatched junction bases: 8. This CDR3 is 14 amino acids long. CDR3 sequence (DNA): TGTGCCAGCAGTGGACAGGGGCGGCTAGGCGAGCAGTACTTC. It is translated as CASSGQGRLGEQYF.

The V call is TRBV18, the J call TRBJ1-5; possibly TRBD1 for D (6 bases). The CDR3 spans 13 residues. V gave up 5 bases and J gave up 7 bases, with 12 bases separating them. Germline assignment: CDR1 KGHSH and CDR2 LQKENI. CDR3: CASSSGGAQPQHF. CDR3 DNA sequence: TGTGCCAGCTCATCCGGGGGGGCCCAGCCCCAGCATTTT.

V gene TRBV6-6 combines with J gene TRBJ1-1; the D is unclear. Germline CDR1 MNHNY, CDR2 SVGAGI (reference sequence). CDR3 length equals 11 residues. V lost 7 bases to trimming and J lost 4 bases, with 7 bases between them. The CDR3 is CASISATEAFF. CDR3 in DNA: TGTGCCAGCATTTCGGCCACTGAAGCTTTCTTT.

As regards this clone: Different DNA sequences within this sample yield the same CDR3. For the CDR3, the DNA is TGTGCCAGCAGTGAACGTCGAGAGACCCAGTACTTC. The encoded protein is CASSERRETQYF. The chain joins TRBV2 to TRBJ2-5; no firm D call. The V end lost 2 bases, the J end lost 4 bases, and 5 bases lay between the germline ends. Germline CDR1 and CDR2: SNHLY and FYNNEI. This CDR3 is 12 amino acids long.

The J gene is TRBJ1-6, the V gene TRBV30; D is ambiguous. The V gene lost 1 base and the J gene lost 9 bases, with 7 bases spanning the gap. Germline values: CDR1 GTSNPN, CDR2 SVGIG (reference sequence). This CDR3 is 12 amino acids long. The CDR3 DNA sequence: TGTGCCTGGAGTGGTCGAATTTCACCCCTCCACTTT. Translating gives CAWSGRISPLHF.

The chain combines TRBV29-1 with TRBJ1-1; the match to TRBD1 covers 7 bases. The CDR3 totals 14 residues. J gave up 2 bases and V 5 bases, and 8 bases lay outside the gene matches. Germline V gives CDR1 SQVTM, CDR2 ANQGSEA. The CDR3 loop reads CSVSRTGENTEAFF. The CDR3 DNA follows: TGCAGCGTTAGTCGGACAGGAGAAAACACTGAAGCTTTCTTT.

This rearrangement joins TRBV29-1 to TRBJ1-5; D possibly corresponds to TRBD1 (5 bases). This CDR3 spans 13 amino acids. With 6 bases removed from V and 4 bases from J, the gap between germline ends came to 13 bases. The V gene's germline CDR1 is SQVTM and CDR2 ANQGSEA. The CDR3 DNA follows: TGCAGCGTCGCCCGGGGGGGGAATCAGCCCCAGCATTTT. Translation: CSVARGGNQPQHF.

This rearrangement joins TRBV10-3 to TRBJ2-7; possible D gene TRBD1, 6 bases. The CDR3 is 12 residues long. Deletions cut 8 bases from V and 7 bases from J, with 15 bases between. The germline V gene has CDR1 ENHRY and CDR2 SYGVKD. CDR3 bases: TGTGCCATCGCCATACAGGGACGGGAGCAGTACTTC. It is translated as CAIAIQGREQYF.

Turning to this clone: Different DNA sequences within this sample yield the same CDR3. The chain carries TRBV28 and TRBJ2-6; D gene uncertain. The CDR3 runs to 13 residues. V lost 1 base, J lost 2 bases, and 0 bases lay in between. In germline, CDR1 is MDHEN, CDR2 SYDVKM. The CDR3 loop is CASSLSGANVLTF. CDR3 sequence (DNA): TGTGCCAGCAGTTTATCTGGGGCCAACGTCCTGACTTTC.

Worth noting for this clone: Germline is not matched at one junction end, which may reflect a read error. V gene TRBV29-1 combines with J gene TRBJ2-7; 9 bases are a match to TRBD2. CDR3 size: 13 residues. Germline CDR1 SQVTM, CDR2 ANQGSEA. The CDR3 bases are TGCAGCGTTGGGGGACTAGCCTCCTTCGAGCAGTACTTC. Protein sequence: CSVGGLASFEQYF.

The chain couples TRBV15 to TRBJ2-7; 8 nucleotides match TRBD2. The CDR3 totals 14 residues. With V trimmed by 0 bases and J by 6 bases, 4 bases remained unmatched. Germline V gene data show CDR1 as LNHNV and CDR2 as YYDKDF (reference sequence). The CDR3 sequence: CATSRERGGREQYF. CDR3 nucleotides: TGTGCCACCAGCAGAGAACGGGGGGGCCGCGAGCAGTACTTC.

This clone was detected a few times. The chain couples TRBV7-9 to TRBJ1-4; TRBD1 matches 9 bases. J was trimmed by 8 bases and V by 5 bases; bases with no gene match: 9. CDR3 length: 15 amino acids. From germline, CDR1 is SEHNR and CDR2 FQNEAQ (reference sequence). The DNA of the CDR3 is TGTGCCAGCAGCATGTACAGGGGGCCGGGGGAAAAACTGTTTTTT. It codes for CASSMYRGPGEKLFF.

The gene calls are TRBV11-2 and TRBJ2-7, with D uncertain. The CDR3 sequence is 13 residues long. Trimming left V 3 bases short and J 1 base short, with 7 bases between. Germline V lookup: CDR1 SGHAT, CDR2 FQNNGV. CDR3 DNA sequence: TGTGCCAGCAGCTTTAGACGGTCCTACGAGCAGTACTTC. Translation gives CASSFRRSYEQYF.

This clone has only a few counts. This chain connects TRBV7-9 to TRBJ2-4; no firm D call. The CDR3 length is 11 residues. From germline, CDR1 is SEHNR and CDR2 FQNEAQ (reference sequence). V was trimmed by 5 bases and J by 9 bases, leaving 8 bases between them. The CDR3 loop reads CASSPKGIQYF. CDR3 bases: TGTGCCAGCAGCCCGAAAGGCATTCAGTACTTC.

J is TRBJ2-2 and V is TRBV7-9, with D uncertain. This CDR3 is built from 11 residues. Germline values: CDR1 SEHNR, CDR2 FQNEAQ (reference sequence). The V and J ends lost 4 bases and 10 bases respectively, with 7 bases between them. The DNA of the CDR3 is TGTGCCAGCAGCTCAGGAGTGGAGCTGTTTTTT. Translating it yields CASSSGVELFF.

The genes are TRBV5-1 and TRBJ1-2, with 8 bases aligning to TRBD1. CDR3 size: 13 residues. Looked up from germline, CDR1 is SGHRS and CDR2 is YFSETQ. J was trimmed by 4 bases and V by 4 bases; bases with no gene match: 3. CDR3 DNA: TGCGCCAGCAGCCAGACAGGGGCCTATGGCTACACCTTC. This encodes CASSQTGAYGYTF.

The chain's CDR3 is CSVEKLGPSDTQYF. For the CDR3, the DNA is TGCAGCGTTGAGAAGCTAGGGCCTTCAGATACGCAGTATTTT. The V gene is TRBV29-1, the J gene TRBJ2-3; no firm D call. CDR1 and CDR2 (germline): SQVTM, ANQGSEA. The ends were cut back, 3 bases at V and 4 bases at J, with 14 bases in the middle. The CDR3 is made up of 14 amino acids.

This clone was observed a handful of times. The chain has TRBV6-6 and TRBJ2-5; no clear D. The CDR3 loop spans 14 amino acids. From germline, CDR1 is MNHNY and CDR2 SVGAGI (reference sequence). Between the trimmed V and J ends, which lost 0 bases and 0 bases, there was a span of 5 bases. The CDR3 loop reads CASSYSPNQETQYF. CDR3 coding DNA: TGTGCCAGCAGTTACTCCCCTAACCAAGAGACCCAGTACTTC.

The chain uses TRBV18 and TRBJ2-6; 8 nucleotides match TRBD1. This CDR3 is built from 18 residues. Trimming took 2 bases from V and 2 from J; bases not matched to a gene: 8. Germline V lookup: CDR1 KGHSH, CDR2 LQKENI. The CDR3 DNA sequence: TGTGCCAGCTCACCATCCCGGACAGGGCTGCCTGGGGCCAACGTCCTGACTTTC. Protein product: CASSPSRTGLPGANVLTF.

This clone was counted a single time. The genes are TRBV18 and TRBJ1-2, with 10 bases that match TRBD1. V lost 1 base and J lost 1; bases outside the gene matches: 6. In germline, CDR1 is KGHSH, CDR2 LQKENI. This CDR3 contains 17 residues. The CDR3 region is CASSPLDRGRINYGYTF. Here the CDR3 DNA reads TGTGCCAGCTCACCACTTGACAGGGGGCGAATTAACTATGGCTACACCTTC.

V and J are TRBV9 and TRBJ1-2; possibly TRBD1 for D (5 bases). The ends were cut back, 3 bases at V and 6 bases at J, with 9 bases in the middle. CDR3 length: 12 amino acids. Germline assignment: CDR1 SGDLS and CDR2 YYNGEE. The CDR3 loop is CASSGRGDGYTF. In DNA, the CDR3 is TGTGCCAGCAGCGGTAGAGGGGATGGCTACACCTTC.